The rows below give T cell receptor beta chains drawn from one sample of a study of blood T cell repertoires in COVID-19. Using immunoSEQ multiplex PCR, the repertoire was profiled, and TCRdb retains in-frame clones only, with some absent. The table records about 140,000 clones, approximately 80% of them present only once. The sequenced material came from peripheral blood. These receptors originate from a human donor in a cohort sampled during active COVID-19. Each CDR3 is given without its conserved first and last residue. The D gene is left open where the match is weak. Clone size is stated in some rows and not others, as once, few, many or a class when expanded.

cdr3_aa: ASSSSGDADTQY; d_call: TRBD2; clone_size: .; v_call: TRBV5-1
cdr3_aa: ASSPSGTPNNEQF; d_call: .; clone_size: .; v_call: TRBV5-1
cdr3_aa: ASRYREPHTEAF; d_call: .; clone_size: .; v_call: TRBV11-1
cdr3_aa: ASGTTGRTDTQY; d_call: .; clone_size: .; v_call: TRBV5-4
cdr3_aa: ASSRAGQGVETQY; d_call: TRBD1; clone_size: once; v_call: TRBV9
cdr3_aa: ASSQDPPGDYGYT; d_call: .; clone_size: .; v_call: TRBV3-1/TRBV3-2
cdr3_aa: ASSKGTGTPYEQY; d_call: .; clone_size: few; v_call: TRBV21-1
cdr3_aa: ASSILSPLTVSNQPQH; d_call: .; clone_size: .; v_call: TRBV19
cdr3_aa: ASSLPGTGKDTQY; d_call: TRBD1; clone_size: .; v_call: TRBV7-9
cdr3_aa: ATSRDPPGGVLADTQY; d_call: TRBD2; clone_size: once; v_call: TRBV15
cdr3_aa: ASSSKLRTGGLRNEQF; d_call: TRBD1; clone_size: few; v_call: TRBV7-9
cdr3_aa: ASSRQRDRGQLETQY; d_call: TRBD1; clone_size: .; v_call: TRBV6-6
cdr3_aa: ASSQAGDIYNEQF; d_call: TRBD2; clone_size: once; v_call: TRBV7-3
cdr3_aa: ASSLGSGFATDTQY; d_call: .; clone_size: .; v_call: TRBV7-2
cdr3_aa: ASSTPGQGAEKLF; d_call: TRBD1; clone_size: .; v_call: TRBV19
cdr3_aa: ASSFTGVTEAF; d_call: TRBD1; clone_size: .; v_call: TRBV30
cdr3_aa: ASSQPGRKTYNEQF; d_call: .; clone_size: .; v_call: TRBV6-6
cdr3_aa: ASSPPLGLYT; d_call: .; clone_size: .; v_call: TRBV9
cdr3_aa: ASSQDRGGSTDTQY; d_call: .; clone_size: .; v_call: TRBV4-3
cdr3_aa: ASSPRDGGNYNEQF; d_call: TRBD2; clone_size: .; v_call: TRBV5-4
cdr3_aa: ASSFGTVNTEAF; d_call: TRBD1; clone_size: .; v_call: TRBV19
cdr3_aa: ASSATGTAYNEQF; d_call: TRBD1; clone_size: .; v_call: TRBV9
cdr3_aa: ASSPGQQETQY; d_call: .; clone_size: .; v_call: TRBV7-3
cdr3_aa: ASSPRQGALSGYT; d_call: TRBD1; clone_size: .; v_call: TRBV3-1/TRBV3-2
cdr3_aa: ASSLSGTSEETQY; d_call: TRBD2; clone_size: .; v_call: TRBV7-2
cdr3_aa: ASSQAGGPSYEQY; d_call: .; clone_size: .; v_call: TRBV14
cdr3_aa: ASRKLAGGITDTQY; d_call: TRBD2; clone_size: once; v_call: TRBV6-6
cdr3_aa: ASSPPVARVRNEQF; d_call: .; clone_size: .; v_call: TRBV18
cdr3_aa: ASSPQGDDQPQH; d_call: TRBD1; clone_size: .; v_call: TRBV18
cdr3_aa: ASSLIGTGGTGANVLT; d_call: TRBD1; clone_size: .; v_call: TRBV7-8
cdr3_aa: SESSDTDTQY; d_call: .; clone_size: .; v_call: TRBV29-1
cdr3_aa: ASSVETGGADTQY; d_call: TRBD1; clone_size: .; v_call: TRBV6-4
cdr3_aa: ASSPDRNSPLH; d_call: .; clone_size: .; v_call: TRBV18
cdr3_aa: ASSLIGSFSGREKTNTQY; d_call: .; clone_size: .; v_call: TRBV5-1
cdr3_aa: ATSIRRGLNTEAF; d_call: .; clone_size: .; v_call: TRBV15
cdr3_aa: ASSTLTGADNEQF; d_call: TRBD1; clone_size: .; v_call: TRBV19
cdr3_aa: ASSPGVEGYT; d_call: .; clone_size: .; v_call: TRBV25-1
cdr3_aa: ASSDLGQAGQY; d_call: TRBD1; clone_size: .; v_call: TRBV2
cdr3_aa: ASSFVGERIDEQY; d_call: .; clone_size: .; v_call: TRBV6-5
cdr3_aa: ASSLVGGKDEKLF; d_call: .; clone_size: .; v_call: TRBV5-8
cdr3_aa: ASSIDARALEAF; d_call: .; clone_size: .; v_call: TRBV19
cdr3_aa: AWSVSRPHLDSPLH; d_call: .; clone_size: .; v_call: TRBV30
cdr3_aa: ASRYFTVNTEAF; d_call: .; clone_size: .; v_call: TRBV6-6
cdr3_aa: ASSARASGELF; d_call: .; clone_size: .; v_call: TRBV6-6
cdr3_aa: ASSPRDRDTGELF; d_call: TRBD1; clone_size: .; v_call: TRBV7-9
cdr3_aa: SASGPGINSPLH; d_call: .; clone_size: few; v_call: TRBV20-1
cdr3_aa: ASSLVGVGTRHNYGYT; d_call: .; clone_size: once; v_call: TRBV5-1
cdr3_aa: ASSAGELYTIY; d_call: .; clone_size: .; v_call: TRBV2
cdr3_aa: ASSFNIPSYQETQY; d_call: .; clone_size: .; v_call: TRBV7-2
cdr3_aa: ASSQERGRHVNTEAF; d_call: .; clone_size: .; v_call: TRBV14
cdr3_aa: ASSYSRGVTEAF; d_call: .; clone_size: once; v_call: TRBV6-2/TRBV6-3